This record covers a single T cell receptor beta chain. Its specificity is unknown. Trimming removed 1 base from V and 4 bases from J; junction bases left unmatched: 4. Germline V CDR1 and CDR2: MGHRA, YSYEKL. The CDR3 consists of 15 residues. The source of the sample is a study of blood T cells in healthy people across ages. Regarding the study as a whole: Among T cells, TCR beta diversity per million cells dropped roughly linearly as age rose.

Every donor gave 8.5 to 10 milliliters of peripheral blood. They isolated at least 6 million PBMCs from each sample. Samples each yielded at least 5.5 micrograms of total RNA. With a J-beta primer mix and a sample-barcoded 5' primer, a second PCR ran roughly 6 to 11 cycles. Via MiXCR, TCRdb re-called the 5' RACE reads, giving one row per CDR3 protein. The sample contains roughly 1.5 million distinct CDR3 sequences, under 55% of which appear only once. Input material: blood. This sequence originates from a woman aged 18-29 years in good health. The chain carries TRBV4-1 and TRBJ2-7; 10 bases agree with TRBD2. The CDR3 loop is CASSQVSGGAYEQYF. The CDR3 DNA reads as TGCGCCAGCAGCCAAGTAAGCGGGGGGGCTTACGAGCAGTACTTC.